Below, one T cell receptor (beta chain) is given with its context. Its antigen is not known. Trimming removed 6 bases from V and 6 bases from J, with 13 bases in between. CDR1 is SGHDT, CDR2 YYEEEE, per germline. The CDR3 consists of 13 residues. This sample is part of a study of cytomegalovirus exposure and HLA in healthy donors. Study-level results: Analysis was performed later, and it showed HLA-associated TCR beta chains to be more clonally expanded than equally common others.

60 Vbeta and 13 Jbeta primers were used in PCR. Study processing details: It was a later analysis that counted roughly 80 million unique TCR beta chains, of which roughly 11 million were shared. Sequencing was performed with immunoSEQ multiplex PCR; in TCRdb, only in-frame clones are kept and a portion is missing. V and J calls and clone size are given by that table; D and trimming were obtained from the DNA. The table lists around 120,000 clones, roughly 63% of them singletons. Sequences were obtained from PBMCs. This chain uses TRBV5-6 with TRBJ1-5; D may be TRBD1 (6 bases). This TCR was sampled from a man aged 35 to 55 in good health and CMV-seropositive. CDR3 DNA: TGTGCCAGCACCCTAGGGGGGGGTCAGCCCCAGCATTTT. Protein: CASTLGGGQPQHF.